The subject of this entry is one T cell receptor beta chain. The data belong to a study of blood T cells in healthy people across ages. The CDR3 covers 13 residues. V was cut by 7 bases and J by 0 bases, with 11 bases left in between. Germline V gene data show CDR1 as DFQATT and CDR2 as SNEGSKA (reference sequence). A second PCR of about 7 to 12 cycles used a sample-barcoded 5' primer and a J-beta primer mix. TCRdb reprocessed the 5' RACE reads with MiXCR, giving one entry per CDR3 protein. Of 1.5 million to 2 million distinct CDR3 sequences listed, around 42% are singletons. This TCR came from a human donor in good health. The source material was blood. The chain carries TRBV20-1 and TRBJ2-3; D unresolved. CDR3 nucleotide sequence: TGCAGTGAGCACGGCTCTAGCACAGATACGCAGTATTTT. Translating it yields CSEHGSSTDTQYF.